This T cell receptor beta chain was obtained from a study of blood T cells in healthy people across ages. At the level of the study: Template switching captured about one barcoded beta molecule per two T cells.

Together with a sample-barcoded 5' primer, a J-beta primer mix was included in a second PCR lasting about 7 to 11 cycles. TCRdb recomputed calls from the 5' RACE reads with MiXCR, one row per CDR3 protein. The sample comprises roughly 790,000 distinct CDR3 sequences, 40% to 45% of which are singletons, and roughly 19% rests with the top ten. This clonotype showed up just once. Trimming pared 3 bases from V and 1 base from J, leaving 18 bases between. The CDR3 has 17 amino acids. From germline, CDR1 is MGHDK and CDR2 SYGVNS. The sequence came from a woman aged 55-70 years in good health. The source material was blood. The V gene is TRBV25-1, the J gene TRBJ1-2; D perhaps matches TRBD1 (5 bases). CDR3 residues: CASSDSRVTVLNYGYTF. The DNA of the CDR3 is TGTGCCAGCAGTGATTCGCGGGTGACAGTACTTAACTATGGCTACACCTTC.